The 7 T cell receptor beta chains reported below all come from one sample, sequenced in a study of blood T cell repertoires in COVID-19. Assay used: immunoSEQ multiplex PCR; TCRdb lists only in-frame clones, some missing. The top ten clones hold less than 3% of a sample with 200,000 to 250,000 clones, about 88% of them seen once. Sequencing was done on a sample of peripheral blood. The receptors were sampled from an older woman with acute or convalescent COVID-19.

J is TRBJ1-6 and V is TRBV7-2; D possibly corresponds to TRBD1 (6 bases). CDR1 is SGHTA and CDR2 is FQGNSA in the germline V gene. V was cut by 5 bases and J by 4 bases, with 15 bases left in between. The CDR3 loop spans 16 amino acids. CDR3 DNA: TGTGCCAGCAGCCCCCGGACAGACCTTTATAATTCACCCCTCCACTTT. Protein sequence: CASSPRTDLYNSPLHF.

The V gene is TRBV28, the J gene TRBJ2-7, with a possible D match to TRBD1 (5 bases). Germline V CDR1 and CDR2: MDHEN, SYDVKM. The CDR3 consists of 12 residues. Trimming cost V 7 bases and J 3 bases, with 10 bases left between them. In nucleotides, the CDR3 is TGTGCCAGCACCGTCCAGGGCTACGAGCAGTACTTC. Residues: CASTVQGYEQYF.

As for this clone: A read error may produce the germline difference seen at one junction end. The chain recombines TRBV4-1 with TRBJ1-5; the D gene is possibly TRBD1 (5 bases). This CDR3 comprises 15 residues. Germline CDR1 reads MGHRA; CDR2 reads YSYEKL. CDR3 residues: CASGQDSDSNQPQHF. CDR3 coding DNA: TGCGCCAGCGGCCAAGACAGCGATAGCAATCAGCCCCAGCATTTT.

The chain recombines TRBV14 with TRBJ2-7, with 8 bases fitting TRBD2. The CDR3 loop spans 15 amino acids. V shed 2 bases and J 5 bases; nucleotides not matched to a gene: 8. Germline CDR1 reads SGHDN; CDR2 reads FVKESK. CDR3 protein: CASSQHHSGKNEQYF. CDR3 sequence (DNA): TGTGCCAGCAGCCAACACCATAGCGGGAAGAACGAGCAGTACTTC.

The rearrangement joins TRBV9 to TRBJ1-3; D unclear. V lost 5 bases, J lost 4 bases, and 7 bases lay in between. Germline lookup yields CDR1 SGDLS and CDR2 YYNGEE. The CDR3 contains 12 residues. CDR3 residues: CASRGGGNTIYF. The CDR3 DNA reads TGTGCCAGCAGAGGAGGGGGAAACACCATATATTTT.

V and J are TRBV27 and TRBJ1-6; D remains unclear. Germline V gene sequence: CDR1 MNHEY, CDR2 SMNVEV (reference sequence). CDR3 length equals 13 residues. V lost 3 bases and J 10 bases, leaving 10 bases between the germline ends. CDR3 protein: CASSLKHQSPLHF. As DNA, the CDR3 is TGTGCCAGCAGTTTGAAACACCAGTCACCCCTCCACTTT.

The chain is built from TRBV7-6 and TRBJ1-6; no clear D. The V end was cut by 1 base, the J end by 8 bases, with 12 bases between. CDR1 is SGHVS, CDR2 FNYEAQ, per germline. The CDR3 is 15 residues long. DNA for the CDR3: TGTGCCAGCAGCTTAGAACACGGAGGTGATTCACCCCTCCACTTT. Translation gives CASSLEHGGDSPLHF.